This is a list of T cell receptor beta chains from one sample in a study of Ad26.COV2.S vaccination and SARS-CoV-2 variants. The repertoire was sequenced with immunoSEQ multiplex PCR; TCRdb's copy has only in-frame clones and lacks some. Altogether hundreds of thousands of clones are present, more than 70% being singletons, with the ten largest covering approximately 1.5%. Sequencing was performed on peripheral blood, taken in a trial of Ad26.COV2.S vaccine versus placebo. The receptors were sampled from a person aged 18 to 65 who received the Ad26.COV2.S COVID-19 vaccine or a placebo. CDR3s include the opening cysteine and the closing phenylalanine or tryptophan. The D gene is left open where the match is weak. The size field is filled for only some rows; it gives once, few, many or a size class.

v_call	j_call	d_call	clone_size	cdr3_aa	cdr3_nt
TRBV7-2	TRBJ1-3	NA	NA	CASSLAGSGSGNTIYF	TGTGCCAGCAGCTTAGCCGGCAGCGGCTCTGGAAACACCATATATTTT
TRBV27	TRBJ2-1	TRBD2	NA	CASSAGTSGYNEQFF	TGTGCCAGCAGTGCGGGGACTAGCGGCTACAATGAGCAGTTCTTC
TRBV6-5	TRBJ2-1	TRBD2	NA	CASSYSGLAVNEQFF	TGTGCCAGCAGTTACTCGGGACTAGCAGTCAATGAGCAGTTCTTC
TRBV27	TRBJ1-1	NA	NA	CASSQDRRNTEAFF	TGTGCCAGCAGTCAAGACAGGAGGAACACTGAAGCTTTCTTT
TRBV7-8	TRBJ1-6	TRBD1	few	CASSVPGTGGWSPLHF	TGTGCCAGCAGCGTTCCCGGGACAGGGGGTTGGTCACCCCTCCACTTT
TRBV18	TRBJ1-2	TRBD1	NA	CASSPGTGGDNYGYTF	TGTGCCAGCTCACCGGGGACAGGGGGAGACAACTATGGCTACACCTTC
TRBV30	TRBJ2-5	NA	NA	CAWSPGTETQYF	TGTGCCTGGAGCCCCGGGACGGAGACCCAGTACTTC
TRBV19	TRBJ1-5	NA	NA	CASLEGGSYSNQPQHF	TGTGCCAGTCTCGAAGGGGGGTCTTATAGCAATCAGCCCCAGCATTTT
TRBV12-5	TRBJ1-1	NA	NA	CASGLLPGNTEAFF	TGTGCTAGTGGTTTGTTGCCCGGGAACACTGAAGCTTTCTTT
TRBV16	TRBJ1-3	TRBD1	NA	CASSQDRGPGNTIYF	TGTGCCAGCAGCCAAGACAGGGGCCCTGGAAACACCATATATTTT
TRBV5-1	TRBJ2-7	TRBD2	NA	CASNSASGSYEQYF	TGCGCCAGCAATTCGGCTAGCGGGAGCTACGAGCAGTACTTC
TRBV2	TRBJ2-7	NA	few	CASSQGTEQYF	TGTGCCAGCAGTCAGGGAACCGAGCAGTACTTC
TRBV5-6	TRBJ2-2	TRBD2	NA	CASSTGLGYTGELFF	TGTGCCAGCAGCACGGGACTAGGGTACACCGGGGAGCTGTTTTTT
TRBV4-3	TRBJ2-1	NA	NA	CASSPPGGHYNEQFF	TGCGCCAGCAGCCCGCCCGGGGGCCATTACAATGAGCAGTTCTTC
TRBV6-6	TRBJ2-5	TRBD2	NA	CASSFSGETQYF	TGTGCCAGCAGTTTTAGCGGGGAGACCCAGTACTTC
TRBV3-1/TRBV3-2	TRBJ1-2	NA	NA	CASSPREPNYGYTF	TGTGCCAGCAGCCCTCGGGAGCCGAACTATGGCTACACCTTC
TRBV15	TRBJ2-2	TRBD1	NA	CATSVGTGYSGELFF	TGTGCCACCAGCGTTGGGACAGGGTATTCCGGGGAGCTGTTTTTT
TRBV2	TRBJ2-2	NA	once	CASDLTNTGELFF	TGTGCCAGCGACTTAACGAACACCGGGGAGCTGTTTTTT
TRBV30	TRBJ1-1	NA	NA	CAWSKPQPIRYTEAFF	TGTGCCTGGAGTAAACCCCAGCCAATACGTTACACTGAAGCTTTCTTT
TRBV7-9	TRBJ1-2	TRBD1	NA	CASSAGGNYGYTF	TGTGCCAGCAGCGCAGGGGGCAACTATGGCTACACCTTC
TRBV19	TRBJ2-3	TRBD1	NA	CASTLGDRGETDTQYF	TGTGCCAGCACCCTAGGGGACAGGGGTGAAACAGATACGCAGTATTTT
TRBV6-5	TRBJ2-7	NA	NA	CASSYGRTGTYEQYF	TGTGCCAGCAGTTACGGGCGGACGGGAACCTACGAGCAGTACTTC
TRBV4-3	TRBJ1-2	NA	NA	CASSQDRSGPYYGYTF	TGCGCCAGCAGCCAAGATCGGAGCGGGCCCTACTATGGCTACACCTTC
TRBV5-1	TRBJ2-2	NA	NA	CASSKDGTGELFF	TGCGCCAGCAGCAAAGACGGGACCGGGGAGCTGTTTTTT
TRBV29-1	TRBJ2-3	TRBD2	NA	CSERGLAASTDTQYF	TGCAGCGAGCGCGGACTAGCTGCGAGCACAGATACGCAGTATTTT
TRBV3-1/TRBV3-2	TRBJ1-4	NA	NA	CASSQDRARTEKLFF	TGTGCCAGCAGCCAAGATCGGGCGCGGACGGAAAAACTGTTTTTT
TRBV6-5	TRBJ2-7	NA	NA	CASSYSTPSPEQYF	TGTGCCAGCAGTTACTCGACACCCTCCCCCGAGCAGTACTTC
TRBV19	TRBJ1-6	TRBD1	NA	CASSIGGQGTSPLHF	TGTGCCAGTAGTATTGGGGGACAGGGGACTTCACCCCTCCACTTT
TRBV4-2	TRBJ2-1	NA	NA	CASTPTRGSSYNEQFF	TGTGCCAGCACCCCGACCCGGGGGAGCTCCTACAATGAGCAGTTCTTC
TRBV4-2	TRBJ2-3	NA	once	CASSQDSGDTQYF	TGTGCCAGCAGCCAAGATAGCGGAGATACGCAGTATTTT
TRBV18	TRBJ2-7	TRBD2	NA	CASSPYAQTSFYEQYF	TGTGCCAGCTCACCATATGCCCAGACTAGCTTCTACGAGCAGTACTTC
TRBV11-2	TRBJ2-7	NA	NA	CASSLEGYHEQYF	TGTGCCAGCAGCTTAGAGGGTTATCACGAGCAGTACTTC
TRBV5-1	TRBJ2-5	NA	NA	CASHDRDFQETQYF	TGCGCCAGCCACGACCGGGACTTCCAAGAGACCCAGTACTTC
TRBV9	TRBJ2-5	TRBD1	NA	CASSVGAGGGETQYF	TGTGCCAGCAGCGTAGGGGCAGGGGGCGGCGAGACCCAGTACTTC
TRBV5-1	TRBJ1-1	NA	NA	CASSLFAANTEAFF	TGCGCCAGCAGCTTGTTCGCAGCAAACACTGAAGCTTTCTTT
TRBV5-6	TRBJ2-7	NA	NA	CASSLAALLYEQYF	TGTGCCAGCAGCTTGGCCGCGCTGCTCTACGAGCAGTACTTC
TRBV12-5	TRBJ2-2	NA	NA	CASATFGGTGELFF	TGTGCTAGTGCCACCTTTGGGGGAACCGGGGAGCTGTTTTTT
TRBV2	TRBJ2-7	NA	NA	CASSNGASYEQYF	TGTGCCAGCAGTAACGGGGCCTCCTACGAGCAGTACTTC
TRBV9	TRBJ1-2	NA	NA	CASNSNYGYTF	TGTGCCAGCAACTCCAACTATGGCTACACCTTC
TRBV24-1	TRBJ2-5	NA	NA	CATSDGPIETQYF	TGTGCCACCAGTGATGGACCCATAGAGACCCAGTACTTC
TRBV5-6	TRBJ1-3	TRBD1	NA	CASSTDQGAEDTIYF	TGTGCCAGCAGTACCGATCAGGGGGCGGAAGACACCATATATTTT
TRBV30	TRBJ1-1	NA	NA	CAWSVRIRGGTEAFF	TGTGCCTGGAGTGTACGTATTCGGGGCGGGACTGAAGCTTTCTTT
TRBV29-1	TRBJ2-7	TRBD2	NA	CSVEPQAGGEQYF	TGCAGCGTTGAACCGCAGGCGGGGGGAGAGCAGTACTTC
TRBV9	TRBJ2-7	TRBD1	NA	CASSFRQGEPYEQYF	TGTGCCAGCAGCTTCAGACAGGGAGAACCCTACGAGCAGTACTTC
TRBV4-1	TRBJ2-5	TRBD2	NA	CASSLGLAGGETQYF	TGCGCCAGCAGCCTCGGACTAGCGGGGGGGGAGACCCAGTACTTC
TRBV14	TRBJ2-3	TRBD2	NA	CASSQDLRAGAADTQYF	TGTGCCAGCAGCCAAGATCTTCGAGCGGGAGCTGCAGATACGCAGTATTTT
TRBV4-2	TRBJ1-3	TRBD1	NA	CASSQDQDRHGNTIYF	TGTGCCAGCAGCCAAGACCAGGACAGGCATGGGAACACCATATATTTT
TRBV6-5	TRBJ1-3	NA	NA	CASTGDGNTIYF	TGTGCCAGCACGGGCGACGGAAACACCATATATTTT
TRBV11-3	TRBJ1-1	NA	NA	CASSLERDTEAFF	TGTGCCAGCAGCTTAGAAAGGGACACTGAAGCTTTCTTT
TRBV27	TRBJ2-4	TRBD2	NA	CASRALSGVAKNIQYF	TGTGCCAGCAGAGCACTTAGCGGGGTAGCCAAAAACATTCAGTACTTC
TRBV9	TRBJ2-1	TRBD1	NA	CASSVAAGRGIVSEQFF	TGTGCCAGCAGCGTAGCTGCAGGCAGGGGGATAGTAAGTGAGCAGTTCTTC
TRBV14	TRBJ2-3	NA	once	CASRTSRSTDTQYF	TGTGCCAGCAGAACTAGTCGAAGCACAGATACGCAGTATTTT
TRBV10-3	TRBJ1-6	NA	few	CAIQDLGNSPLHF	TGTGCCATCCAAGACCTAGGGAATTCACCCCTCCACTTT
TRBV12-3/TRBV12-4	TRBJ2-1	NA	NA	CASSLSVYNEQFF	TGTGCCAGCAGTTTATCAGTCTACAATGAGCAGTTCTTC
TRBV10-3	TRBJ1-4	NA	NA	CAISESGGNEKLFF	TGTGCCATCAGTGAGTCGGGTGGTAATGAAAAACTGTTTTTT